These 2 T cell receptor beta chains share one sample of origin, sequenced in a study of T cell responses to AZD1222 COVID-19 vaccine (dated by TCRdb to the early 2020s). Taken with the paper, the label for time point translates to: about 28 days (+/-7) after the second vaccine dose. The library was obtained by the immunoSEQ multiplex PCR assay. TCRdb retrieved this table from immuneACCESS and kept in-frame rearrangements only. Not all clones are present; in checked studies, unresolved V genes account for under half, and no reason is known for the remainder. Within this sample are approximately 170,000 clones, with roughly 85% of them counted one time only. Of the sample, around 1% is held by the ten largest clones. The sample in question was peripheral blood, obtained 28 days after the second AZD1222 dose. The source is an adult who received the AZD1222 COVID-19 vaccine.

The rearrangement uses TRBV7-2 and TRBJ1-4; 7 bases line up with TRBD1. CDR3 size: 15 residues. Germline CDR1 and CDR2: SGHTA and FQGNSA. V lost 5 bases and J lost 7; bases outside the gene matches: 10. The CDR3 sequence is CASSLSGAGGEKLFF. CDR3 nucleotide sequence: TGTGCCAGCAGCCTGTCAGGGGCAGGGGGTGAAAAACTGTTTTTT.

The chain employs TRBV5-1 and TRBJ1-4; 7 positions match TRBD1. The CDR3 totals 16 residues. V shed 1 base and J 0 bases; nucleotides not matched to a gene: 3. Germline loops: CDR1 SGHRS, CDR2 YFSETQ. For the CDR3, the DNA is TGCGCCAGCAGCTTGCCAACAGGGGCAACTAATGAAAAACTGTTTTTT. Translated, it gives CASSLPTGATNEKLFF.